Listed below are T cell receptor beta chains from one sample, sequenced in a study of shared clonotypes between healthy human individuals. Clones were read by immunoSEQ multiplex PCR, and TCRdb kept only the in-frame ones, dropping some. The sample carries some 630,000 clones, roughly 96% recorded once. The sequencing sample was made of naive CD8+ T cells sorted from blood. Receptors originate from a woman between 25 and 40 years old in good health. Both conserved end residues are part of each CDR3. The D gene is left open where the match is weak. Clone size appears in some rows only: once, few, many, or a class for an expanded clone.

>TRBV7-9|NA|TRBD1|TRBJ2-5
TGTGCCAGCAGCTTAGGGGTCCGGGACAGGAGACAAGAGACCCAGTACTTC
CASSLGVRDRRQETQYF
>TRBV5-4|NA|TRBD1|TRBJ1-2
TGTGCCAGCAGCGATCCGGGACAGGGGATGGGCTATGGCTACACCTTC
CASSDPGQGMGYGYTF
>TRBV5-6|NA|TRBD2|TRBJ2-3
TGTGCCAGCAGCTTGACTAGCGGGGATACGCAGTATTTT
CASSLTSGDTQYF
>TRBV7-8|NA|TRBD1|TRBJ2-7
TGTGCCAGCAGCTTAAAGGGACAGGGGGCGTACGAGCAGTACTTC
CASSLKGQGAYEQYF
>TRBV4-1|NA|TRBD1|TRBJ1-5
TGCGCCAGCAGCCAGAGACAGGGTTTTGGGCAGCCCCAGCATTTT
CASSQRQGFGQPQHF
>TRBV29-1|NA|TRBD2|TRBJ2-1
TGCAGCGTGGACGGGGGGGTAGCCCTTAGCTCCTACAATGAGCAGTTCTTC
CSVDGGVALSSYNEQFF
>TRBV6-1|NA|NA|TRBJ1-3
TGTGCCAGCAGTGTCGGGGTAGAGCGGACTGGAAACACCATATATTTT
CASSVGVERTGNTIYF
>TRBV6-5|NA|NA|TRBJ2-3
TGTGCCAGCAGTCAAAGCGGAGCGACGACAGATACGCAGTATTTT
CASSQSGATTDTQYF
>TRBV5-4|NA|NA|TRBJ2-2
TGTGCCAGCAGCTCCAGACTTGACGCCCACCGGGAGCTGTTTTTT
CASSSRLDAHRELFF
>TRBV29-1|NA|TRBD1|TRBJ2-7
TGCAGCGTTGATTTGGGACAGGGTACCTACGAGCAGTACTTC
CSVDLGQGTYEQYF
>TRBV5-1|few|NA|TRBJ1-5
TGCGCCAGCAGTTTTGACGGAGGCAATCAGCCCCAGCATTTT
CASSFDGGNQPQHF
>TRBV15|once|TRBD2|TRBJ2-7
TGTGCCACCAGGGAGGGAGGGGACTACGAGCAGTACTTC
CATREGGDYEQYF
>TRBV2|NA|TRBD1|TRBJ2-5
TGTGCCAGCAGTGAAAGGACAGGGGTCGGTCAAGAGACCCAGTACTTC
CASSERTGVGQETQYF
>TRBV27|NA|NA|TRBJ2-6
TGTGCCAGCAGTTTATCACGCTCTGGGGCCAACGTCCTGACTTTC
CASSLSRSGANVLTF
>TRBV15|NA|TRBD2|TRBJ2-7
TGTGCCACCAGCAGTCCGGGACTAGCGGGAGGACGGAACTACGAGCAGTACTTC
CATSSPGLAGGRNYEQYF
>TRBV28|NA|TRBD1|TRBJ1-5
TGTGCCAGCAGTGCGACAGGGCTGGGACAGCCCCAGCATTTT
CASSATGLGQPQHF
>TRBV19|NA|NA|TRBJ2-2
TGTGCCAGTAGTATCAGGGCCCGGAACACCGGGGAGCTGTTTTTT
CASSIRARNTGELFF
>TRBV10-3|NA|NA|TRBJ2-1
TGTGCCATCAGTGAATTGGGACGCCGGAATGAGCAGTTCTTC
CAISELGRRNEQFF
>TRBV18|NA|NA|TRBJ1-1
TGTGCCAGCTCACCACCGATCCCGGGACTCGGGGCCATGAACACTGAAGCTTTCTTT
CASSPPIPGLGAMNTEAFF
>TRBV2|NA|TRBD1|TRBJ2-7
TGTGCCAGCATGGGGGACAGGGACCACGAGCAGTACTTC
CASMGDRDHEQYF
>TRBV4-1|NA|NA|TRBJ1-4
TGCGCCAGCAGCCAATTTTCGGGGGAAAAACTGTTTTTT
CASSQFSGEKLFF
>TRBV19|NA|NA|TRBJ2-3
TGTGCCAGTAGATTGGACACAGATACGCAGTATTTT
CASRLDTDTQYF
>TRBV30|NA|NA|TRBJ2-7
TGTGCCTGGAGTTTCACAGGGAGGGAGCAGTACTTC
CAWSFTGREQYF
>TRBV11-2|NA|TRBD1|TRBJ2-7
TGTGCCAGCAGCATCAGCCGGACAGGGTTGGACGAGCAGTACTTC
CASSISRTGLDEQYF